The 5 T cell receptor beta chains presented below share a single source sample, sequenced in a study of naive and memory T cell subsets. Both TRBC1 and TRBC2 were covered by a beta constant-region primer of two equimolar oligonucleotides. TCRdb re-analysed the UMI-ligation and nested PCR reads in MiXCR, keeping a single row per CDR3 protein. The sample shows 130,000 to 150,000 distinct CDR3 sequences, about 15% of them seen only once. The material sequenced was naive CD4+ T cells from blood. The receptors stem from a human donor in good health.

The sample holds a few counts of this clonotype. This chain connects TRBV7-7 to TRBJ2-1, with 9 bases aligning to TRBD2. Germline lookup yields CDR1 SSHAT and CDR2 FNYEAQ (reference sequence). CDR3 length: 15 amino acids. V shed 11 bases and J 7 bases; nucleotides not matched to a gene: 15. CDR3 residues: CARPNDSGRFNEQFF. CDR3 DNA sequence: TGTGCCCGACCTAATGACAGCGGGAGGTTTAATGAGCAGTTCTTC.

This clonotype occurred many times. The chain carries TRBV7-2 and TRBJ2-3; D gene ambiguous. Between the trimmed V and J ends, which lost 1 base and 4 bases, there was a span of 9 bases. Germline V lookup: CDR1 SGHTA, CDR2 FQGNSA. This CDR3 has 14 residues. CDR3 region: CASSLEKWADTQYF. The CDR3, as DNA: TGTGCCAGCAGCTTAGAAAAGTGGGCAGATACGCAGTATTTT.

This clonotype has more than one count but fewer than ten. The V and J genes are TRBV2 and TRBJ2-3; 8 nucleotides match TRBD2. This CDR3 has 13 amino acids. The J segment lost 3 bases and the V segment lost 8 bases, leaving 4 bases of the junction unmatched. Germline lookup yields CDR1 SNHLY and CDR2 FYNNEI. Written as DNA, the CDR3 is TGTGCCAGCCGGCGGGAGGTTACAGATACGCAGTATTTT. Translation gives CASRREVTDTQYF.

The J gene is TRBJ2-7, the V gene TRBV20-1; TRBD2 aligns across 10 bases. J was trimmed by 1 base and V by 0 bases; bases with no gene match: 24. The CDR3 has 22 amino acids. CDR1 is DFQATT, CDR2 SNEGSKA, per germline (reference sequence). The CDR3 sequence: CSARDMFPGGPASGSDSYEQYF. Written as DNA, the CDR3 is TGCAGTGCTAGAGATATGTTCCCCGGGGGACCAGCTAGCGGGAGTGATTCCTACGAGCAGTACTTC.

The V call is TRBV10-3, the J call TRBJ2-7, with 7 bases aligning to TRBD2. Germline V gene data show CDR1 as ENHRY and CDR2 as SYGVKD. J lost 3 bases, V lost 4 bases, and 9 bases had no gene match. The CDR3 is 15 amino acids. The CDR3 sequence is CAISATSATFYEQYF. The CDR3 bases are TGTGCCATCAGTGCCACTAGCGCCACTTTCTACGAGCAGTACTTC.